The next 10 T cell receptor beta chains were all read from a single sample in a study of blood T cell repertoires in COVID-19. This table comes from immunoSEQ multiplex PCR, and its TCRdb copy is limited to in-frame clones, with some not included. The sample records more than 200,000 clones, around 90% being singletons. The specimen sequenced was PBMCs or T cells enriched from blood (not recorded which). Source of these receptors: a man between 25 and 39 years old in a cohort exposed to, infected with or recovered from COVID-19 (not recorded which).

This clone appeared a single time. The rearrangement uses TRBV27 and TRBJ2-5, with 12 nucleotides matching TRBD2. V trimming: 5 bases; J trimming: 0 bases; junction bases outside the gene matches: 7. The CDR3 consists of 17 residues. CDR1 MNHEY and CDR2 SMNVEV come from the germline V gene (reference sequence). Here the CDR3 reads CASSPFGTSGYQETQYF. Written as DNA, the CDR3 is TGTGCCAGCAGTCCATTTGGGACTAGCGGGTACCAAGAGACCCAGTACTTC.

The chain has TRBV5-1 and TRBJ1-1; no clear D gene. V was pared by 9 bases and J by 5 bases, with 23 bases between. Germline V lookup: CDR1 SGHRS, CDR2 YFSETQ. This CDR3 region has 15 residues. The DNA of the CDR3 is TGCGCCACCAGGAGTCCGGGAACCGGGCAGACTGAAGCTTTCTTT. Encoded protein: CATRSPGTGQTEAFF.

In DNA, the CDR3 is TGCGCCAGCAGCCAAGAACCGGCGGGTGATGTCAGAGATACGCAGTATTTT. This gives the protein CASSQEPAGDVRDTQYF. This chain joins TRBV4-3 and TRBJ2-3; a possible D gene is TRBD2 (5 bases). Germline lookup yields CDR1 LGHNA and CDR2 YSLEER. Trimming took 0 bases from V and 5 from J, leaving 18 bases between them. The CDR3 length is 17 residues.

Written as DNA, the CDR3 is TGTGCCAGCGCATCAATAGCGGGAGGAACCTACGAGCAGTACTTC. Its protein is CASASIAGGTYEQYF. The chain uses TRBV28 and TRBJ2-7; 10 bases map to TRBD2. The CDR3 contains 15 residues. CDR1 and CDR2 from the germline V gene are MDHEN and SYDVKM. With V trimmed by 8 bases and J by 2 bases, 9 bases remained unmatched.

This chain joins TRBV27 and TRBJ2-7; D might be TRBD2 (5 bases). The CDR3 runs 12 residues. V was clipped by 3 bases and J by 5 bases, with 8 bases between them. CDR1 MNHEY and CDR2 SMNVEV come from the germline V gene (reference sequence). The CDR3 DNA is TGTGCCAGCAGTTTTCCGGGGAACGAGCAGTACTTC. It encodes CASSFPGNEQYF.

The rearrangement links TRBV24-1 to TRBJ1-3, with unresolved D. V lost 7 bases, J lost 4 bases, and 4 bases lay in between. CDR1 and CDR2 (germline): KGHDR, SFDVKD. The CDR3 contains 11 residues. For the CDR3, the DNA is TGTGCCACCAGACAGGGAAACACCATATATTTT. This encodes CATRQGNTIYF.

This sequence joins TRBV24-1 and TRBJ2-1; D might be TRBD2 (7 bases). Looked up from germline, CDR1 is KGHDR and CDR2 is SFDVKD. Trimming took off 10 bases at V and 0 bases at J, with 12 bases between the two ends. The CDR3 has 14 amino acids. The CDR3 here is CATMAGASYNEQFF. The CDR3 DNA reads TGTGCCACAATGGCGGGGGCCTCCTACAATGAGCAGTTCTTC.

The V and J genes are TRBV28 and TRBJ1-1; D perhaps matches TRBD1 (5 bases). Trimming shortened V by 5 bases and J by 1 base, and 11 bases separated the two germline ends. Germline V gene data show CDR1 as MDHEN and CDR2 as SYDVKM. The CDR3 is 14 amino acids. The CDR3 protein is CASSPHRWNTEAFF. In DNA form, the CDR3 reads TGTGCCAGCAGTCCCCACAGGTGGAACACTGAAGCTTTCTTT.

This CDR3 is CASSLPTGANTGELFF. The CDR3 DNA reads TGCGCCAGCAGCTTGCCGACAGGGGCTAACACCGGGGAGCTGTTTTTT. The chain joins TRBV5-1 to TRBJ2-2; 8 bases map to TRBD1. The ends lost 1 base at V and 2 bases at J; junction bases unmatched: 4. The CDR3 length is 16 residues. The germline gives CDR1 SGHRS, CDR2 YFSETQ.

This rearrangement joins TRBV27 to TRBJ2-2; TRBD1 matches 7 bases. Trimming at V came to 4 bases and at J to 6 bases, leaving 8 bases not matched to a gene. CDR1 and CDR2 (germline): MNHEY, SMNVEV (reference sequence). The CDR3 consists of 15 residues. CDR3 amino acids: CASSSRPTGAGELFF. The DNA of the CDR3 is TGTGCCAGCAGTTCACGACCCACAGGGGCCGGGGAGCTGTTTTTT.